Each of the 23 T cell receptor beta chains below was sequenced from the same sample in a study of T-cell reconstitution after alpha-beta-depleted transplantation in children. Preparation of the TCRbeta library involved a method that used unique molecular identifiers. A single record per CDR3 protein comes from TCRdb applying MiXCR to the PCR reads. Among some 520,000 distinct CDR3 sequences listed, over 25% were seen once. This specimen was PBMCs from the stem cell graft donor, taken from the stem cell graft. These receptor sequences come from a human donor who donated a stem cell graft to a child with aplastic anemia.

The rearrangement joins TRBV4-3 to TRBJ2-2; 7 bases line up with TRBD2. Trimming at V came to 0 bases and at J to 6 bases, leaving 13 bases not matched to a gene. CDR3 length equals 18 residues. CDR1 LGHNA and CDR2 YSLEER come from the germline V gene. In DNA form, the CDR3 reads TGCGCCAGCAGCCAAGATCTCCCCGGACTAGGAAGGGCCGGGGAGCTGTTTTTT. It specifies CASSQDLPGLGRAGELFF.

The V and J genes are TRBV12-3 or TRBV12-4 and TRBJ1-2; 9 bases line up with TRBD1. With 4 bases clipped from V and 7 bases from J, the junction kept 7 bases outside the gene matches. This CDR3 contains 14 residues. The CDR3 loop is CASSSLGQGGGYTF. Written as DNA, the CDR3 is TGTGCCAGCAGTTCCCTGGGACAGGGAGGTGGCTACACCTTC.

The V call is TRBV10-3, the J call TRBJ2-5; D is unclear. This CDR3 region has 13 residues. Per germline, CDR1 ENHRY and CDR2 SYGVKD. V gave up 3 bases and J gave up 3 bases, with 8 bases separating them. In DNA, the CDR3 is TGTGCCATCAGTGATAGGGAAAAAGAGACCCAGTACTTC. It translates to CAISDREKETQYF.

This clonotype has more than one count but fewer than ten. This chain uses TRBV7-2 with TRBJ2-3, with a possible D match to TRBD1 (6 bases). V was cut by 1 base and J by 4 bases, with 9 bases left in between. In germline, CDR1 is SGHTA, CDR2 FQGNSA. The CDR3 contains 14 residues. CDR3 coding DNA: TGTGCCAGCAGCTTAGGTTCAGGGGCAGATACGCAGTATTTT. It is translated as CASSLGSGADTQYF.

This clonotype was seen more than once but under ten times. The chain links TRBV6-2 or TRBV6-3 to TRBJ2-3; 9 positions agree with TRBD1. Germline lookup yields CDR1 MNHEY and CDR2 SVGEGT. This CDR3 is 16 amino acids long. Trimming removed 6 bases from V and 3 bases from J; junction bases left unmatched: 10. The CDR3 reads CASSPGQGRKTDTQYF. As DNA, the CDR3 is TGTGCCAGCAGCCCCGGACAGGGGAGGAAAACAGATACGCAGTATTTT.

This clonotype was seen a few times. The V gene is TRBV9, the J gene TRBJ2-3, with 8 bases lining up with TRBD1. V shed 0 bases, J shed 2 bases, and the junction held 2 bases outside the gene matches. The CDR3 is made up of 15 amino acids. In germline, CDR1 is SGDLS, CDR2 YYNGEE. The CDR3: CASSVGTGITDTQYF. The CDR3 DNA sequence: TGTGCCAGCAGCGTAGGGACAGGGATCACAGATACGCAGTATTTT.

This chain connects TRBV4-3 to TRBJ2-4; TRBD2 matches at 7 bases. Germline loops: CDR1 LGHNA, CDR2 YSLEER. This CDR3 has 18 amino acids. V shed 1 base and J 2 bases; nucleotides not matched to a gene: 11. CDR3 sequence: CASSQATMREIPKNIQYF. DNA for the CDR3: TGCGCCAGCAGCCAAGCGACGATGCGGGAGATCCCCAAAAACATTCAGTACTTC.

The CDR3 sequence is CASSSGGLAGGWQETQYF. DNA of the CDR3: TGTGCCAGCAGCTCGGGAGGGCTAGCGGGAGGTTGGCAAGAGACCCAGTACTTC. The V gene is TRBV5-4, the J gene TRBJ2-5, with 11 bases matching TRBD2. Unmatched junction bases numbered 12, after V lost 3 bases and J lost 2 bases. The CDR3 covers 18 residues. The germline V gene has CDR1 SGHNT and CDR2 YYREEE (reference sequence).

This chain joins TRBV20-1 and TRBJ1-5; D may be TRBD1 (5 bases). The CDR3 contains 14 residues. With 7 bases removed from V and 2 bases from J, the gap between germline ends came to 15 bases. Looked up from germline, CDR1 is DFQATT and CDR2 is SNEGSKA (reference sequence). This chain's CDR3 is CSVRQNLGNQPQHF. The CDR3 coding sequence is TGCAGTGTCAGACAGAATTTGGGCAATCAGCCCCAGCATTTT.

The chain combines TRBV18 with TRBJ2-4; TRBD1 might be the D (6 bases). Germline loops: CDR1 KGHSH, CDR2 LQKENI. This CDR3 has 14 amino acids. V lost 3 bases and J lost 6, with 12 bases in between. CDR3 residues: CASSPMQGRNIQYF. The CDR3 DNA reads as TGTGCCAGCTCACCGATGCAGGGGAGAAACATTCAGTACTTC.

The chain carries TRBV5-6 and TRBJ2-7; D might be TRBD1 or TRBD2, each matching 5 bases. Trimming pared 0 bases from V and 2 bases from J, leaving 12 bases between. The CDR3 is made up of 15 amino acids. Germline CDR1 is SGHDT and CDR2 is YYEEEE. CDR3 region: CASSLDGGRTYEQYF. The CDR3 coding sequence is TGTGCCAGCAGCTTGGATGGGGGAAGGACCTACGAGCAGTACTTC.

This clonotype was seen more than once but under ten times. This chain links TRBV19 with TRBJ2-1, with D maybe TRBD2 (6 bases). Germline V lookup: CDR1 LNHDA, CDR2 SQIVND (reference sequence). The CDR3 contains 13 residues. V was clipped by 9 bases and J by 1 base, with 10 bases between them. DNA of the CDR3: TGTGCCAGCCGAGCGGGTTCCTACAATGAGCAGTTCTTC. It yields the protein CASRAGSYNEQFF.

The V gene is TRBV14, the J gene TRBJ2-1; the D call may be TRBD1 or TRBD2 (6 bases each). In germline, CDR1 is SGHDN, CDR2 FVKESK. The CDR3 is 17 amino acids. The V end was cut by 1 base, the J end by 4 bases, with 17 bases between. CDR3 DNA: TGTGCCAGCAGCCAAGTCCGGGGGCTCGGCCCGTACAATGAGCAGTTCTTC. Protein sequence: CASSQVRGLGPYNEQFF.

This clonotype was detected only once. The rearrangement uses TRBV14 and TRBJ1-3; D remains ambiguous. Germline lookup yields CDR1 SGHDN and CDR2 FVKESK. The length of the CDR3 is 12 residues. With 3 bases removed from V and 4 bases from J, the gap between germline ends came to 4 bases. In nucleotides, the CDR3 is TGTGCCAGCAGCCATCCAGGAAACACCATATATTTT. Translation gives CASSHPGNTIYF. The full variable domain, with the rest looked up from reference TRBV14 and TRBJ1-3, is EAGVTQFPSHSVIEKGQTVTLRCDPISGHDNLYWYRRVMGKEIKFLLHFVKESKQDESGMPNNRFLAERTGGTYSTLKVQPAELEDSGVYFCASSHPGNTIYFGEGSWLTVV.

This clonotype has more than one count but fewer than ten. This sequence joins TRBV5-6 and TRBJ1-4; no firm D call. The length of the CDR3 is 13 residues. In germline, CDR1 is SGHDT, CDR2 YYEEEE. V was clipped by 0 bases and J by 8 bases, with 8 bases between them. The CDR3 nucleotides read TGTGCCAGCAGCTTGGGGAAACAGGAAAAACTGTTTTTT. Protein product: CASSLGKQEKLFF. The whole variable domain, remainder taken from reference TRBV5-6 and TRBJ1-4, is DAGVTQSPTHLIKTRGQQVTLRCSPKSGHDTVSWYQQALGQGPQFIFQYYEEEERQRGNFPDRFSGHQFPNYSSELNVNALLLGDSALYLCASSLGKQEKLFFGSGTQLSVL.

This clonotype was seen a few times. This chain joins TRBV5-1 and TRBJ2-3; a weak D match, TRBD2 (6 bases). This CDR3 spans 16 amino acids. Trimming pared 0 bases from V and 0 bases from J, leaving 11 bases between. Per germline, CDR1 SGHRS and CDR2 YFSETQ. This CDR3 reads CASSLGVADSTDTQYF. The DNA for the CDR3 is TGCGCCAGCAGCTTGGGGGTAGCGGATAGCACAGATACGCAGTATTTT.

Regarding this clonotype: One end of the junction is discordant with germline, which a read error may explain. This CDR3 reads CASSLAAGVITGAFF. The CDR3 DNA sequence: TGTGCCAGCAGTTTAGCTGCAGGGGTTATAACTGGAGCTTTCTTT. The V call is TRBV12-3 or TRBV12-4, the J call TRBJ1-1, with D possibly being TRBD1 (6 bases). The CDR3 is 15 amino acids.

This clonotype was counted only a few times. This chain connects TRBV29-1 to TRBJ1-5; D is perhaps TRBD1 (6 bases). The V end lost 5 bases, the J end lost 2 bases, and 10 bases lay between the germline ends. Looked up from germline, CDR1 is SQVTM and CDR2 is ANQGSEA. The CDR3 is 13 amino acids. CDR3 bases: TGCAGCGTTCAGGGGAGGGGCAATCAGCCCCAGCATTTT. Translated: CSVQGRGNQPQHF. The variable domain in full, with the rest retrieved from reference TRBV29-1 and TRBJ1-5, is SAVISQKPSRDICQRGTSLTIQCQVDSQVTMMFWYRQQPGQSLTLIATANQGSEATYESGFVIDKFPISRPNLTFSTLTVSNMSPEDSSIYLCSVQGRGNQPQHFGDGTRLSIL.

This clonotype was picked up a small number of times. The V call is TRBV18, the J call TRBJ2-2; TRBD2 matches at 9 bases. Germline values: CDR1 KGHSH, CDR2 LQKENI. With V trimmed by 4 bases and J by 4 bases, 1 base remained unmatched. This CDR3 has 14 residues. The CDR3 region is CASSQAGGTGELFF. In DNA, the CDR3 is TGTGCCAGCTCACAAGCGGGAGGCACCGGGGAGCTGTTTTTT. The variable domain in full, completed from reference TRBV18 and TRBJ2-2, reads NAGVMQNPRHLVRRRGQEARLRCSPMKGHSHVYWYRQLPEEGLKFMVYLQKENIIDESGMPKERFSAEFPKEGPSILRIQQVVRGDSAAYFCASSQAGGTGELFFGEGSRLTVL.

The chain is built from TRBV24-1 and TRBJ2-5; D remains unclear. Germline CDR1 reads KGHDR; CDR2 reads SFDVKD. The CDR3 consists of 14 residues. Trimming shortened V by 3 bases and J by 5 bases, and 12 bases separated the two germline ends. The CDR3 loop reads CATSDGGRAETQYF. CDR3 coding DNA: TGTGCCACCAGTGATGGCGGCCGGGCGGAGACCCAGTACTTC.

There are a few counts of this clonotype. The CDR3 region has the DNA TGCAGTGCCCCCCTCGTCGCAGATACGCAGTATTTT. Protein: CSAPLVADTQYF. The rearrangement joins TRBV20-1 to TRBJ2-3; D gene unclear. Trimming stripped 6 bases from V and 4 bases from J, with 11 bases between. The CDR3 runs to 12 residues. In germline, CDR1 is DFQATT, CDR2 SNEGSKA (reference sequence).

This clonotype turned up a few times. The CDR3 DNA is TGTGCCAGCAGCGTGCTAAGGGGGTCCACTGAAGCTTTCTTT. It translates to CASSVLRGSTEAFF. This chain uses TRBV9 with TRBJ1-1, with D perhaps matching TRBD1 (6 bases). CDR1 and CDR2 from the germline V gene are SGDLS and YYNGEE. The CDR3 runs to 14 residues. V lost 2 bases and J 4 bases, leaving 12 bases between the germline ends.

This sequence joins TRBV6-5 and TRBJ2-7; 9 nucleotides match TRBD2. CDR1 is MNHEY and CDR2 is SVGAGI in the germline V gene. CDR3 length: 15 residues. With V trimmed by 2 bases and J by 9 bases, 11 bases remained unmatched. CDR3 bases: TGTGCCAGCAGTTACCTCCATGTTAGCGGGAGTGGGCAGTACGTC. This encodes CASSYLHVSGSGQYV.